The T cell receptor (beta chain) described here comes from a study of blood T cell repertoires in COVID-19. Study in general: Sites across the United States, Italy and Spain contributed samples from acute and convalescent COVID-19. In each case, the material was cDNA or gDNA derived from T cells, B-cell-depleted T cells, or PBMCs.

Seattle enrolled patients during active infection and tracked them longitudinally. As originally analysed: By means of reference gene primer amplification, nucleated cell counts were estimated. Clones were read by immunoSEQ multiplex PCR, and TCRdb kept only the in-frame ones, dropping some. The V and J calls and clone size come from that table; D and trimming were worked out from the DNA. Seen here are fewer than 300,000 clones, around 85% observed once, and the top ten hold 0.7% to 0.9%. Sequenced: peripheral blood. The source of this sequence is a human donor with COVID-19, enrolled during active disease. The donor label of this sample is uncertain.

The CDR3 bases are TGCGCCAGCACCCCCGGGGGAGGCTTGAACACTGAAGCTTTCTTT. As protein: CASTPGGGLNTEAFF. V is TRBV5-1 and J is TRBJ1-1; possibly TRBD1 for D (5 bases). The length of the CDR3 is 15 residues. Per germline, CDR1 SGHRS and CDR2 YFSETQ. The V end lost 6 bases, the J end lost 0 bases, and 15 bases lay between the germline ends.